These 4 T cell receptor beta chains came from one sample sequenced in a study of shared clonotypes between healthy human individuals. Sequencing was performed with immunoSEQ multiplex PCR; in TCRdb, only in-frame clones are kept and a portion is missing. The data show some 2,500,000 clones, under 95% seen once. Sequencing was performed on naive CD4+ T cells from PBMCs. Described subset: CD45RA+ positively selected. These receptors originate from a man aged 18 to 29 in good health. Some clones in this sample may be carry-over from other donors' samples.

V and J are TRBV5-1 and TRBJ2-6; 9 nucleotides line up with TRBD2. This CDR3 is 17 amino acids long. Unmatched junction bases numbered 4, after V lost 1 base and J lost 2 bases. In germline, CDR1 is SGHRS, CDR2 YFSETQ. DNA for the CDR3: TGCGCCAGCAGCTTGTTGGCTAGCGGGACTGGGGCCAACGTCCTGACTTTC. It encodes CASSLLASGTGANVLTF. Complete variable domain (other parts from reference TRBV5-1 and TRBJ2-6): KAGVTQTPRYLIKTRGQQVTLSCSPISGHRSVSWYQQTPGQGLQFLFEYFSETQRNKGNFPGRFSGRQFSNSRSEMNVSTLELGDSALYLCASSLLASGTGANVLTFGAGSRLTVL.

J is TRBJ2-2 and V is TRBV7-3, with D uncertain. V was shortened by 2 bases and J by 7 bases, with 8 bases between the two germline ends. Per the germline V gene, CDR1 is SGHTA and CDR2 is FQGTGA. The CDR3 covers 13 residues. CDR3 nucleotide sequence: TGTGCCAGCAGCTTAGCCTTGGGCGGGGAGCTGTTTTTT. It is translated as CASSLALGGELFF.

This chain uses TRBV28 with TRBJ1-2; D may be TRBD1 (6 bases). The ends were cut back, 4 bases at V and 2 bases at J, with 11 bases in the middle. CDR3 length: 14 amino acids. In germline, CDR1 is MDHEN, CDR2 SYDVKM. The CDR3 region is CASSSGTYNYGYTF. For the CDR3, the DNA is TGTGCCAGCAGTTCCGGGACATACAACTATGGCTACACCTTC.

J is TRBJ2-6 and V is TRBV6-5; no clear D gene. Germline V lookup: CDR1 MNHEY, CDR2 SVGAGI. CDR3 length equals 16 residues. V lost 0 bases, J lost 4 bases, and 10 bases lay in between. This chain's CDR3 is CASSYSRGPGANVLTF. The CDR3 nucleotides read TGTGCCAGCAGTTACTCTCGAGGACCCGGGGCCAACGTCCTGACTTTC.